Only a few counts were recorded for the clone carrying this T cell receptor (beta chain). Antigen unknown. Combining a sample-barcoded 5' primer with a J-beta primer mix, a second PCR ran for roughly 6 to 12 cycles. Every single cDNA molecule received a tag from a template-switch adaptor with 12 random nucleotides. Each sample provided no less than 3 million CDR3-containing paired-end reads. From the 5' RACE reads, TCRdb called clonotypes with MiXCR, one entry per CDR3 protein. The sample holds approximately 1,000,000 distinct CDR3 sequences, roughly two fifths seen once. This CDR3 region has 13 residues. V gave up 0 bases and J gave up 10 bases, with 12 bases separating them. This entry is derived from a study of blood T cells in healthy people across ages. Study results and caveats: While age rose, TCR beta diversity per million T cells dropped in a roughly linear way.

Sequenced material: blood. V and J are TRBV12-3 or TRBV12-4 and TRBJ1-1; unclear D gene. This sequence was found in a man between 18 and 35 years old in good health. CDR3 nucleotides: TGTGCCAGCAGTTTAGCGCGGCGGTCGGGAGCTTTCTTT. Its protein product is CASSLARRSGAFF.